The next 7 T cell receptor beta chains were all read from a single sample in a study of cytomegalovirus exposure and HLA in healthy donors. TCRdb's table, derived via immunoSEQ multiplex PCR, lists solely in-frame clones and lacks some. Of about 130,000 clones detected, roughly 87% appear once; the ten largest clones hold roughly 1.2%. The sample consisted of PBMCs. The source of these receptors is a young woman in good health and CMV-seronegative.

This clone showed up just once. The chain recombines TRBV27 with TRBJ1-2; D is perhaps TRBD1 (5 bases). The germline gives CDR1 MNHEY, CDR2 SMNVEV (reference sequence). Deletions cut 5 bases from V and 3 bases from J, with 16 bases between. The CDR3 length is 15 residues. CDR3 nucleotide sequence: TGTGCCAGCAGTGACCCGGGACTCGGGTACTATGGCTACACCTTC. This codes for CASSDPGLGYYGYTF.

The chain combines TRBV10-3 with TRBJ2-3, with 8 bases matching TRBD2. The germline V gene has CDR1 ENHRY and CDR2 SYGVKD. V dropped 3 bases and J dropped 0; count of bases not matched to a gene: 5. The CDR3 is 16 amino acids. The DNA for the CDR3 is TGTGCCATCAGTGATCAGGGCGGGGGGAGCACAGATACGCAGTATTTT. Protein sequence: CAISDQGGGSTDTQYF.

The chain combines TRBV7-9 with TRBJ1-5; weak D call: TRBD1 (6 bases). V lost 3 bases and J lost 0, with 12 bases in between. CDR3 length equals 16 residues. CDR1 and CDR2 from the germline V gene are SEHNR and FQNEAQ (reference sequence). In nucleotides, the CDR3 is TGTGCCAGCAGCTTCTGGGGAGGGGGTAGCAATCAGCCCCAGCATTTT. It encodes CASSFWGGGSNQPQHF.

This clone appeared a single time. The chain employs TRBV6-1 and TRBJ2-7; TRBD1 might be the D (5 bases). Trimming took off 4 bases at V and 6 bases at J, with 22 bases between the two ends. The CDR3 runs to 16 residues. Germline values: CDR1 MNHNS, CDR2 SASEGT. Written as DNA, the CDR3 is TGTGCCAGCAGTGTAAGTTTAGGGGCCGCGGCTCCCGAGCAGTACTTC. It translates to CASSVSLGAAAPEQYF.

In DNA, the CDR3 is TGTGCCAGCAGCGAGGGACAGGGGCTGTCTGGAAACACCATATATTTT. Its translation: CASSEGQGLSGNTIYF. V is TRBV7-9 and J is TRBJ1-3; 10 bases match TRBD1. V lost 5 bases to trimming and J lost 1 base; unmatched junction nucleotides: 5. This CDR3 spans 16 amino acids. CDR1 and CDR2 (germline): SEHNR, FQNEAQ (reference sequence). Combining the CDR3 with reference TRBV7-9 and TRBJ1-3 gives the whole variable domain DTGVSQNPRHKITKRGQNVTFRCDPISEHNRLYWYRQTLGQGPEFLTYFQNEAQLEKSRLLSDRFSAERPKGSFSTLEIQRTEQGDSAMYLCASSEGQGLSGNTIYFGEGSWLTVV.

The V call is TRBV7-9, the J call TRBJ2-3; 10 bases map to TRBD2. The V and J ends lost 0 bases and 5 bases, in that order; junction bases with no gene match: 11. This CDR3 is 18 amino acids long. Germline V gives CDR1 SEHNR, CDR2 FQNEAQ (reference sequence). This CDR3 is CASSLASHSGGGIDTQYF. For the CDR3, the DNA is TGTGCCAGCAGCTTAGCCTCCCACAGCGGGGGGGGAATAGATACGCAGTATTTT.

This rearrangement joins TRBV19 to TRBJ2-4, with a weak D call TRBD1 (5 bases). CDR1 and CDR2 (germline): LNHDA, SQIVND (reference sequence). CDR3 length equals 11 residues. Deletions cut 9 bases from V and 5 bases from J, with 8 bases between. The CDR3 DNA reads TGTGCCAGCTCCAGGGAAAACATTCAGTACTTC. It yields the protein CASSRENIQYF.